Listed below are T cell receptor beta chains from one sample, sequenced in a study of EBV T-cell therapy then PD-1 blockade in nasopharyngeal carcinoma. The antigens for these receptors are not known. Some clones are missing from TCRdb's copy, which holds only in-frame ones; the method was immunoSEQ multiplex PCR. Among 24,000 or so clones listed, 84% were seen once. Sample: CD8+ T cells from blood, taken around day 60 from a patient whose treatment included autologous EBV-specific T cells and nivolumab. These receptors came from a man aged 35-49 years with nasopharyngeal carcinoma. CDR3s include the opening cysteine and the closing phenylalanine or tryptophan. The D gene is left open where the match is weak. Some rows mark clone size as missing; the rest say once, few, many or name a class of expanded clone.

D gene,clone size,J gene,V gene,CDR3 DNA,CDR3 protein
TRBD1,.,TRBJ1-5,TRBV28,TGTGCCAGCAGTTACCTTGCAGGGGGCGGCAATCAGCCCCAGCATTTT,CASSYLAGGGNQPQHF
TRBD1,.,TRBJ2-4,TRBV9,TGTGCCAGCAGCGGAGACAGGGATTTAGCCAAAAACATTCAGTACTTC,CASSGDRDLAKNIQYF
TRBD1,few,TRBJ2-2,TRBV6-5,TGTGCCAGCAGTTACGGGGCAGGGGGATTCACCGGGGAGCTGTTTTTT,CASSYGAGGFTGELFF
TRBD2,once,TRBJ2-1,TRBV7-3,TGTGCCAGCAGCTCGACTAGCGGGGGGCCCAATGAGCAGTTCTTC,CASSSTSGGPNEQFF
.,.,TRBJ1-2,TRBV28,TGTGCCAGCAGTTTACCGGACGGCTACACCTTC,CASSLPDGYTF
.,.,TRBJ2-1,TRBV6-1,TGTGCCAGCAGTGAAGCGACTGGGAGCTCCTACAATGAGCAGTTCTTC,CASSEATGSSYNEQFF
TRBD1,once,TRBJ2-2,TRBV30,TGTGCCTGGAGTGTCGGGGACAGGGACACCGGGGAGCTGTTTTTT,CAWSVGDRDTGELFF
.,.,TRBJ2-3,TRBV2,TGTGCCAGCAGCGAAGATAGGGTTTGGCAGTATTTT,CASSEDRVWQYF
.,few,TRBJ1-2,TRBV5-4,TGTGCCAGCAGCTTGGGAGACCCGGGGAATGGCTACACCTTC,CASSLGDPGNGYTF
.,.,TRBJ1-2,TRBV5-1,TGCGCCAGCAGCTCAGGGTTTGGCATCTACTCGACAACTAACTATGGCTACACCTTC,CASSSGFGIYSTTNYGYTF
.,.,TRBJ1-6,TRBV7-9,TGTGCCAGCAGCTCCCCATACAGGTTACTTAATTCACCCCTCCACTTT,CASSSPYRLLNSPLHF
.,.,TRBJ1-4,TRBV5-4,TGTGCCAGCAGCTTTGGCCTCCCTGGGGAAAAACTGTTTTTT,CASSFGLPGEKLFF
.,.,TRBJ2-7,TRBV13,TGTGCCAGCAGCTTAGCCGGCGATTTCTACGAGCAGTACTTC,CASSLAGDFYEQYF
TRBD1,.,TRBJ2-7,TRBV19,TGTGCCAGTAGTATAGATCTCCGGACAGGGCACGAGCAGTACTTC,CASSIDLRTGHEQYF
.,.,TRBJ1-2,TRBV7-2,TGTGCCAGCAGCCCCACAGGGCTACCTATCGGCTACACCTTC,CASSPTGLPIGYTF
.,.,TRBJ1-1,TRBV2,TGTGCCAGCCTTGGGCCGTTCGGAGCTTTCTTT,CASLGPFGAFF
.,.,TRBJ2-3,TRBV9,TGTGCCAGCAGCCCCTTTTCATTTAGCACAGATACGCAGTATTTT,CASSPFSFSTDTQYF
.,once,TRBJ2-3,TRBV6-1,TGTGCCAGCAGTGAAGAGGGGGGGGGACGGGATACGCAGTATTTT,CASSEEGGGRDTQYF